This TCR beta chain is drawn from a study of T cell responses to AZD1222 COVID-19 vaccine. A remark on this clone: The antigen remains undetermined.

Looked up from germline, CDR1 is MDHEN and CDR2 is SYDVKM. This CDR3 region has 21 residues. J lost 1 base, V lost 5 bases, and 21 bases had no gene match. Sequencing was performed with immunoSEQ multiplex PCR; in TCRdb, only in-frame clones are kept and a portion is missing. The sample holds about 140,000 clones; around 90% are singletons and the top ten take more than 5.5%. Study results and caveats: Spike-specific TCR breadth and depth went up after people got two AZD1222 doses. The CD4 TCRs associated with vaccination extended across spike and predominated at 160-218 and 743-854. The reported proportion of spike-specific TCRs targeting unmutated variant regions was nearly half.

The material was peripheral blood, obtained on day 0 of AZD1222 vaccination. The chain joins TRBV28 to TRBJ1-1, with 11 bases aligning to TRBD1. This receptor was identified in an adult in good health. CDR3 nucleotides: TGTGCCAGCAGTCTCCCCAATACGCCGGGACAGGGGGTTTTGTGGAACACTGAAGCTTTCTTT. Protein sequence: CASSLPNTPGQGVLWNTEAFF.